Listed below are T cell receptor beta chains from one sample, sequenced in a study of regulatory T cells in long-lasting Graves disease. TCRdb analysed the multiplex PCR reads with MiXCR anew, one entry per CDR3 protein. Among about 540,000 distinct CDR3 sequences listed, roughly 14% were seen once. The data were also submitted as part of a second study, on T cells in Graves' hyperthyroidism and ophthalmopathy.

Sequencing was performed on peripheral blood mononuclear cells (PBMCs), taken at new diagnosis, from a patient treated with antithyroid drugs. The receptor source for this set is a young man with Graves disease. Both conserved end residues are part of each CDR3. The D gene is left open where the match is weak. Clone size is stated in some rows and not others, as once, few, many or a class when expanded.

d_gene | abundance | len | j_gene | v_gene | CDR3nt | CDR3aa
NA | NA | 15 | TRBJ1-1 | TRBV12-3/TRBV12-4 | TGTGCCAGCAGTAGTTCGGAGGGGGGGGGCACTGAAGCTTTCTTT | CASSSSEGGGTEAFF
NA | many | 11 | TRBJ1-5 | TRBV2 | TGTGCCAGCAGTTCGGGCCAGCCCCAGCATTTT | CASSSGQPQHF
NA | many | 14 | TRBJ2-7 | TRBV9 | TGTGCCAGCAGCGTAGCACCTGCGGGGCACGAGCAGTACTTC | CASSVAPAGHEQYF
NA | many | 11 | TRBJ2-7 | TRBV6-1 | TGTGCCAGCGGGCCGGGGCACGAGCAGTACTTC | CASGPGHEQYF
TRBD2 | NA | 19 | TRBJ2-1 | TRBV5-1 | TGCGCCAGCAACCCCTCCGGGACTAGCGGGGGGAGCTCCTACAATGAGCAGTTCTTC | CASNPSGTSGGSSYNEQFF
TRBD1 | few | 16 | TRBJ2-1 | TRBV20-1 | TGCAGTGCTAGAGATCTCCGGGGACAGGGGGCCAATGAGCAGTTCTTC | CSARDLRGQGANEQFF
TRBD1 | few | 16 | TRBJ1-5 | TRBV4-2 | TGTGCCAGCAGCCAAGACCAAGGAGGGGGCAAACAGCCCCAGCATTTT | CASSQDQGGGKQPQHF
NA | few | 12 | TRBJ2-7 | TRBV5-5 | TGTGCCAGCAGCCCTTGGACAGAGTTGCAGTACTTC | CASSPWTELQYF
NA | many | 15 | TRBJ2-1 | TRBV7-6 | TGTGCCAGCAGCTTAGAACCCGGCTCCTACAATGAGCAGTTCTTC | CASSLEPGSYNEQFF
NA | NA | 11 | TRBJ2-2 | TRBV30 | TGTGCCTGGAGCCGGGGCGGGGAGCTGTTTTTT | CAWSRGGELFF
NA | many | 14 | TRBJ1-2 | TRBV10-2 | TGCGCCAGCAGTGAGTCGACTCGGTTCTTGGGCTACACCTTC | CASSESTRFLGYTF
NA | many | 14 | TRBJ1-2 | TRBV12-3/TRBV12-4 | TGTGCCAGCAGTCCCGTTGGGGGCCTATACGGCTACACCTTC | CASSPVGGLYGYTF
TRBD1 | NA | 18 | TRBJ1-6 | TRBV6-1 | TGTGCCAGCAGCTCGACAGGGGGCAACGTACTCTATAATTCACCCCTCCACTTT | CASSSTGGNVLYNSPLHF
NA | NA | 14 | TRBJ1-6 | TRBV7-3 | TGTGCCAGCAGCTTAAGGACAGCCAATTCACCCCTCCACTTT | CASSLRTANSPLHF
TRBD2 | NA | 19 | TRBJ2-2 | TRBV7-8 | TGTGCCAGCAGCTTAGGACTAGCGGACCCCACCCAGGACACCGGGGAGCTGTTTTTT | CASSLGLADPTQDTGELFF
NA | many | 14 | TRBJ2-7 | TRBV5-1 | TGCGCCAGCAGTAGTGAAGGCTCGGGCTACGAGCAGTACTTC | CASSSEGSGYEQYF
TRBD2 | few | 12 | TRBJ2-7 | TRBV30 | TGTGCCTGTGCCGCGGGGGGAGACGAGCAGTACTTC | CACAAGGDEQYF
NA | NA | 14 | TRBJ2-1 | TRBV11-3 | TGTGCCAGCAGCCCCGGAAGGGGCAGGAATGAGCAGTTCTTC | CASSPGRGRNEQFF
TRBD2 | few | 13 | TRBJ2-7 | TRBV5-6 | TGTGCCAGCAGCCCCTTAGCGGGGTGGGAGCAGTACTTC | CASSPLAGWEQYF
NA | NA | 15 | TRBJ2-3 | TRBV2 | TGTGCCAGCAGTGCTAGGGGCGGGAACACAGATACGCAGTATTTT | CASSARGGNTDTQYF
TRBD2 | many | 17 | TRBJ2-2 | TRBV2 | TGTGCCAGCAGTGCAAACGGCCTGCTGGCGGGGGGGCGGGAGCTGTTTTTT | CASSANGLLAGGRELFF
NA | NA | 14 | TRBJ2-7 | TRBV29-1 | TGCAGCGTTGAAGATCCTCAGGACAGCTACGAGCAGTACTTC | CSVEDPQDSYEQYF
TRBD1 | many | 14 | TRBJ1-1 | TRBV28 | TGTGCCAGCAATTCACAACAGGGGGCCGTTGAAGCTTTCTTT | CASNSQQGAVEAFF
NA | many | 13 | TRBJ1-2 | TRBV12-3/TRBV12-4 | TGTGCCAGCAGCCGGGACCGCTCCTATGGCTACACCTTC | CASSRDRSYGYTF
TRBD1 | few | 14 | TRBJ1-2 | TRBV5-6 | TGTGCCAGCAGTTCGAACAGGGGAGGGATTGGCTACACCTTC | CASSSNRGGIGYTF
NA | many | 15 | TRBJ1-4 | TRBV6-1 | TGTGCCAGCAGTGAAGGGGGCAGTGGGACGGAAAAACTGTTTTTT | CASSEGGSGTEKLFF
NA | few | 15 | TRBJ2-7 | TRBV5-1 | TGCGCCAGCAGCCGGTCTCTACAGGGTTTCCACGAGCAGTACTTC | CASSRSLQGFHEQYF
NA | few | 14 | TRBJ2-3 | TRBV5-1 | TGCGCCAGCAGCTATGAGGGGTCTTCAGATACGCAGTATTTT | CASSYEGSSDTQYF
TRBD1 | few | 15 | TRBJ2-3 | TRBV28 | TGTGCCAGCAACCCCGGGACAGGAGGGATAGATGCGCAGTATTTT | CASNPGTGGIDAQYF
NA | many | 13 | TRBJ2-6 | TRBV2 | TGTGCCAGAAGTTGGGCCGGGGCCAACGTCCTGACTTTC | CARSWAGANVLTF
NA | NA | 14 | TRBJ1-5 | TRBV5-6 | TGTGCCAGCAGCTTAGGTCCGTATAATCAGCCCCAGCATTTT | CASSLGPYNQPQHF
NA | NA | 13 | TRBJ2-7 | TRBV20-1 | TGCAGTGCTAGCCCGGAAGGCTCCTACGAGCAGTACTTC | CSASPEGSYEQYF
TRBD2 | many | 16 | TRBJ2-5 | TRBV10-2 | TGCGCCAGCAGCGCCTCTTCGGGAGGGTTTGGAGAGACCCAGTACTTC | CASSASSGGFGETQYF
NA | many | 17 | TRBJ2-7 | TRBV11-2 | TGTGCCAGCAGCCGGGGCTACCGGAAGGACAGATCCTACGAGCAGTACTTC | CASSRGYRKDRSYEQYF
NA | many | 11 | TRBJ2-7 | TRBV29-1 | TGCAGCGTTGCCGGTAACTACGAGCAGTACTTC | CSVAGNYEQYF
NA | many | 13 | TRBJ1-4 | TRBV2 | TGTGCCAGCAGTGAATCTGGGTATGAAAAACTGTTTTTT | CASSESGYEKLFF
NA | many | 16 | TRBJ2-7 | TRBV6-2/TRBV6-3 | TGTGCCAGCAGTTACTCCTCTTTCCTTACGAGGAACGAGCAGTACTTC | CASSYSSFLTRNEQYF
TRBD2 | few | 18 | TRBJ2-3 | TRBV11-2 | TGTGCCAGCAGCTTAGACCGCGGACTAGCGGTTAGCACAGATACGCAGTATTTT | CASSLDRGLAVSTDTQYF
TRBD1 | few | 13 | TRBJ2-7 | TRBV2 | TGTGCCAGCAGGTCGGGACAGGGGGGCGAGCAGTACTTC | CASRSGQGGEQYF
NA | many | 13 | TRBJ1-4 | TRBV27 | TGTGCCAGCAGTTTATCGATTTATGAAAAACTGTTTTTT | CASSLSIYEKLFF
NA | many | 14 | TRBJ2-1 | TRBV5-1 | TGCGCCAGCAGCTTGATCTACGGGAGCGCCATTCAGTTCTTC | CASSLIYGSAIQFF
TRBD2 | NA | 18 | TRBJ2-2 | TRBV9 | TGTGCCAGCAGGTCACAATTCGATAGCGGGAGGTTGACCGGGGAGCTGTTTTTT | CASRSQFDSGRLTGELFF